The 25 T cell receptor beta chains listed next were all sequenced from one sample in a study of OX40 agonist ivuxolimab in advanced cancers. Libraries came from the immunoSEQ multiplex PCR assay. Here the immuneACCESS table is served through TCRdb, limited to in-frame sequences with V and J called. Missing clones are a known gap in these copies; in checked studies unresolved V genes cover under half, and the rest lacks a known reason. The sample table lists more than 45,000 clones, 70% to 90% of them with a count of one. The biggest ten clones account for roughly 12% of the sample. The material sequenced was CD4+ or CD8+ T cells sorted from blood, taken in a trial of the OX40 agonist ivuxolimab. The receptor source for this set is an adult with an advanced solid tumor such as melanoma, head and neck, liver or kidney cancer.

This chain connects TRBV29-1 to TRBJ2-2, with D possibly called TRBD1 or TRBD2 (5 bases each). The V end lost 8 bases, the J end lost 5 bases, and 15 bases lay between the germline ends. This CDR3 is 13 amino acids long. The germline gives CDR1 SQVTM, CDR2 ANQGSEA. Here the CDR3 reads CSHWDGKTGELFF. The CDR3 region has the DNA TGCAGCCATTGGGACGGGAAGACCGGGGAGCTGTTTTTT.

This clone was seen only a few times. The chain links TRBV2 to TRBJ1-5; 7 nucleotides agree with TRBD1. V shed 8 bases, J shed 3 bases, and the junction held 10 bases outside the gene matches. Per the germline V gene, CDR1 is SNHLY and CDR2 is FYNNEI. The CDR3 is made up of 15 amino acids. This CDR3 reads CASAPTTGNNQPQHF. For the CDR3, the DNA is TGTGCCAGCGCCCCGACGACAGGGAACAATCAGCCCCAGCATTTT.

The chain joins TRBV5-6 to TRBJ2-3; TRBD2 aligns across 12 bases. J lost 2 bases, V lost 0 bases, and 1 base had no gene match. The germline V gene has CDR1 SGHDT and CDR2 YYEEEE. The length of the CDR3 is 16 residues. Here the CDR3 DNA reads TGTGCCAGCAGCTTGGGACTAGCGGGGGTCACAGATACGCAGTATTTT. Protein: CASSLGLAGVTDTQYF.

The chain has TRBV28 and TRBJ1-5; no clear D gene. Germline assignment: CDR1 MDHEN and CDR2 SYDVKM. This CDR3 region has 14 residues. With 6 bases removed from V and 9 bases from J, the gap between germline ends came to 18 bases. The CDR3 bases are TGTGCCAGCAGGGAAGGAATAGGTTCGGGGCCCCAGCATTTT. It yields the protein CASREGIGSGPQHF.

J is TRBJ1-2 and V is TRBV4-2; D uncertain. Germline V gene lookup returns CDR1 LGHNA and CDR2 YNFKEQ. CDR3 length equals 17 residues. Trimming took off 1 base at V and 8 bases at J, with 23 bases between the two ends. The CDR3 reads CASSQASSTVLPGGYTF. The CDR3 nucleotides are TGTGCCAGCAGCCAAGCGAGTTCTACGGTCCTTCCCGGGGGCTACACCTTC.

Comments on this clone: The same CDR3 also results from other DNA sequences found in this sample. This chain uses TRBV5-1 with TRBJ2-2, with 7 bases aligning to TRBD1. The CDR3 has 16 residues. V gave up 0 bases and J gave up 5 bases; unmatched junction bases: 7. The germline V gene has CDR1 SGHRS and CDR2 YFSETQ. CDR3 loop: CASSLDRQGITGELFF. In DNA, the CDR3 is TGCGCCAGCAGCTTGGACCGACAGGGAATAACCGGGGAGCTGTTTTTT.

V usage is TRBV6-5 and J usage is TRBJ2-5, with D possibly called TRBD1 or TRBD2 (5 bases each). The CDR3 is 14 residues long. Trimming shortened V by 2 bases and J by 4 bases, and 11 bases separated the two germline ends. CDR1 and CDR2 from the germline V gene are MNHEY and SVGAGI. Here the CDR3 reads CASSYKGRGETQYF. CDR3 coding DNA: TGTGCCAGCAGTTACAAGGGACGGGGAGAGACCCAGTACTTC.

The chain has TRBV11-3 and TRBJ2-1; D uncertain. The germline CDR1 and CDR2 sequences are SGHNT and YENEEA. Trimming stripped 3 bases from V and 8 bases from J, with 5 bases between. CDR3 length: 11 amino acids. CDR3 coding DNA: TGTGCCAGCAGCTTTACAGATGAGCAGTTCTTC. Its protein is CASSFTDEQFF.

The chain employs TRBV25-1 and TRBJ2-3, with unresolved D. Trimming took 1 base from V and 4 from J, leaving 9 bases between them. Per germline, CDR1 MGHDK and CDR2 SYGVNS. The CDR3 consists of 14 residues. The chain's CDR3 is CASSESARSDTQYF. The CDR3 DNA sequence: TGTGCCAGCAGTGAATCAGCCCGCTCAGATACGCAGTATTTT.

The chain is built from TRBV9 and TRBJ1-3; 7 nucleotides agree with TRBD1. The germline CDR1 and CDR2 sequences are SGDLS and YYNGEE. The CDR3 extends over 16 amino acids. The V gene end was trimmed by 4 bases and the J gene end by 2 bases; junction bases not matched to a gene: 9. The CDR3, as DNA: TGTGCCAGCAGCATATCGGGACAGCGTCCTGGAAACACCATATATTTT. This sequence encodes CASSISGQRPGNTIYF.

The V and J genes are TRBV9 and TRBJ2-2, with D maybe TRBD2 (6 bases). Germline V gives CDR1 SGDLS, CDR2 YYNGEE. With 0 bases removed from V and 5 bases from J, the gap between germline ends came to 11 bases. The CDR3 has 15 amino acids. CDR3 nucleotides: TGTGCCAGCAGCGTAGGGAGCGGGTCAACCGGGGAGCTGTTTTTT. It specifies CASSVGSGSTGELFF.

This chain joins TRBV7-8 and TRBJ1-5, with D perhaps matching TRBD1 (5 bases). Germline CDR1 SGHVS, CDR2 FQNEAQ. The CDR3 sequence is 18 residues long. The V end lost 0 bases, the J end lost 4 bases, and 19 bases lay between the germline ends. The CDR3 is CASSLALSPRTPNQPQHF. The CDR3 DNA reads TGTGCCAGCAGCTTAGCGTTGAGTCCAAGGACACCAAATCAGCCCCAGCATTTT.

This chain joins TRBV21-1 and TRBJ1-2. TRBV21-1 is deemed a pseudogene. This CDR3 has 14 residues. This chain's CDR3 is CARGQALLKVSYTF. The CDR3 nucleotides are TGTGCCCGCGGCCAGGCGCTTTTAAAGGTGAGCTACACCTTC.

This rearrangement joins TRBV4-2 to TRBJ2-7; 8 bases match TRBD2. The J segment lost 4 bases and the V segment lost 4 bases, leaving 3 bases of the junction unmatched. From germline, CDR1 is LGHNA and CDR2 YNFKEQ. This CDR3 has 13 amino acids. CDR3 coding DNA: TGTGCCAGCAGCCCGGGACTAGTTTACGAGCAGTACTTC. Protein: CASSPGLVYEQYF.

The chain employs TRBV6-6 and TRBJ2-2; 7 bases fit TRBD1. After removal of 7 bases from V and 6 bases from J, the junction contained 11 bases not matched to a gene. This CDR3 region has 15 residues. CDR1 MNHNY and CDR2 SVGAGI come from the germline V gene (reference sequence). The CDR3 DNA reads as TGTGCCAGCAATTCGGGACAGTGGGAGTCCGGGGAGCTGTTTTTT. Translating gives CASNSGQWESGELFF.

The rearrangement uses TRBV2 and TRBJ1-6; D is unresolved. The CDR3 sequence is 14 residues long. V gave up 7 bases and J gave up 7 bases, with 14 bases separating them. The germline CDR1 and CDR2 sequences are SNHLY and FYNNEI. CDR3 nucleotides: TGTGCCAGCATAGGACGGGCGACAAATTCACCCCTCCACTTT. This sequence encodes CASIGRATNSPLHF.

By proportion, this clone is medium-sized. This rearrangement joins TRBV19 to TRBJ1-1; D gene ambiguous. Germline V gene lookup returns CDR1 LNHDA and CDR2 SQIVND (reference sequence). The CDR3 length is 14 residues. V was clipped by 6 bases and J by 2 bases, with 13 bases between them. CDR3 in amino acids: CASSPSGFNTEAFF. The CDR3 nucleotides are TGTGCCAGTAGCCCGTCGGGCTTCAACACTGAAGCTTTCTTT.

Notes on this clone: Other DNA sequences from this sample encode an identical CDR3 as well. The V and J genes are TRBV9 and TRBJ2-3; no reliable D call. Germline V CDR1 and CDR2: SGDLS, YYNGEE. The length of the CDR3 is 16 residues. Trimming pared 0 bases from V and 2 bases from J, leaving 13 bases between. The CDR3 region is CASSVEGRASTDTQYF. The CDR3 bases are TGTGCCAGCAGCGTAGAGGGTCGGGCATCCACAGATACGCAGTATTTT. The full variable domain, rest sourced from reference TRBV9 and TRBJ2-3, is DSGVTQTPKHLITATGQRVTLRCSPRSGDLSVYWYQQSLDQGLQFLIQYYNGEERAKGNILERFSAQQFPDLHSELNLSSLELGDSALYFCASSVEGRASTDTQYFGPGTRLTVL.

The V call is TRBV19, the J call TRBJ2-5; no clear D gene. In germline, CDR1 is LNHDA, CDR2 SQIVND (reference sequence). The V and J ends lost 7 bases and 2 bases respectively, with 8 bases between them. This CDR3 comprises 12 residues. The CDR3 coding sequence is TGTGCCAGTATGGGAAGGCAAGAGACCCAGTACTTC. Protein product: CASMGRQETQYF.

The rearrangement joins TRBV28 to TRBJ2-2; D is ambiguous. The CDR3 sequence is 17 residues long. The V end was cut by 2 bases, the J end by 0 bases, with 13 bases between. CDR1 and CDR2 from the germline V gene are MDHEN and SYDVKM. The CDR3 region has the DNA TGTGCCAGCAGTTTAGCAGTTCGTCGAACGAACACCGGGGAGCTGTTTTTT. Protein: CASSLAVRRTNTGELFF.

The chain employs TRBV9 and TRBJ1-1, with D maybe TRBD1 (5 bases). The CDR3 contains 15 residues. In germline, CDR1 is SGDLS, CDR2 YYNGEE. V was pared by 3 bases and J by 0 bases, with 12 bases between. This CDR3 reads CASSGPGNLNTEAFF. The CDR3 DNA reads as TGTGCCAGCAGCGGCCCAGGGAACTTGAACACTGAAGCTTTCTTT.

The CDR3 loop is CASSNLGVTGELFF. CDR3 bases: TGTGCCAGCAGTAACCTAGGGGTAACCGGGGAGCTGTTTTTT. The genes are TRBV6-6 and TRBJ2-2; possible D gene TRBD1, 5 bases. The germline CDR1 and CDR2 sequences are MNHNY and SVGAGI (reference sequence). Trimming took 5 bases from V and 5 from J, leaving 12 bases between them. The CDR3 loop spans 14 amino acids.

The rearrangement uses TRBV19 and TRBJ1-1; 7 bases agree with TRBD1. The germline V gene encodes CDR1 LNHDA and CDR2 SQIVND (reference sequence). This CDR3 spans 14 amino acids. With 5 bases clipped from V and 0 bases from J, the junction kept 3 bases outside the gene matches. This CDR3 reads CASSSGGMNTEAFF. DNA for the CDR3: TGTGCCAGTAGTTCAGGGGGAATGAACACTGAAGCTTTCTTT.

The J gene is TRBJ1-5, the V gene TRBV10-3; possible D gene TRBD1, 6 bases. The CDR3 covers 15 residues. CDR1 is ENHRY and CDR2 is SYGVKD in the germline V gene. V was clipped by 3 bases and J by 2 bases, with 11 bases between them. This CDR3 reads CAISDSGAGNQPQHF. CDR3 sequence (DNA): TGTGCCATCAGTGATTCGGGGGCGGGCAATCAGCCCCAGCATTTT.

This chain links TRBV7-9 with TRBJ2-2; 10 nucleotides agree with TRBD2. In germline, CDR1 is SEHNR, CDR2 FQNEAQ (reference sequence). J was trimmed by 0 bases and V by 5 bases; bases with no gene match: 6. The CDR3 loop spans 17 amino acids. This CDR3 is CASSDELAGTNTGELFF. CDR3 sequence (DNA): TGTGCCAGCAGCGATGAACTAGCGGGGACGAACACCGGGGAGCTGTTTTTT.